This entry lists 29 T cell receptor beta chains sequenced from one sample in a study of cytomegalovirus exposure and HLA in healthy donors. Primers for the PCR totalled 60 Vbeta and 13 Jbeta. TCRdb keeps only in-frame clones here, not all; method: immunoSEQ multiplex PCR. Of roughly 98,000 clones in the sample, 65% to 85% were seen once. The material sequenced was PBMCs. The receptors here all came from a man aged 35 to 55 in good health and CMV-seronegative.

This sequence joins TRBV28 and TRBJ1-1; TRBD1 aligns across 9 bases. The CDR3 loop spans 15 amino acids. The V segment lost 7 bases and the J segment 4 bases; nucleotides outside the gene matches: 10. Germline CDR1 reads MDHEN; CDR2 reads SYDVKM. The DNA for the CDR3 is TGTGCCAGCATTCGCCCGGGACAGGGACGCACTGAAGCTTTCTTT. It yields the protein CASIRPGQGRTEAFF.

The chain couples TRBV5-1 to TRBJ1-1; TRBD1 is a possible D gene (6 bases). Germline CDR1 reads SGHRS; CDR2 reads YFSETQ. The CDR3 sequence is 14 residues long. Trimming left V 0 bases short and J 1 base short, with 7 bases between. The CDR3 coding sequence is TGCGCCAGCAGCTTGGCGACAGGGAACACTGAAGCTTTCTTT. It codes for CASSLATGNTEAFF.

The V and J genes are TRBV6-1 and TRBJ2-5, with TRBD1 matching over 10 bases. CDR1 is MNHNS and CDR2 is SASEGT in the germline V gene. This CDR3 is 14 amino acids long. The V gene end was trimmed by 5 bases and the J gene end by 3 bases; junction bases not matched to a gene: 3. DNA for the CDR3: TGTGCCAGCAGTCGGACAGGGGGTGAAGAGACCCAGTACTTC. Protein product: CASSRTGGEETQYF.

The chain joins TRBV5-1 to TRBJ1-2; D not certain. The CDR3 runs to 12 residues. CDR1 and CDR2 (germline): SGHRS, YFSETQ. Trimming took off 0 bases at V and 7 bases at J, with 7 bases between the two ends. The CDR3 reads CASSLGEGGYTF. The DNA for the CDR3 is TGCGCCAGCAGCTTGGGGGAGGGTGGCTACACCTTC.

CDR3 sequence reads: CASSKWTGGQETQYF. CDR3 in DNA: TGTGCCAGCAGTAAATGGACAGGGGGACAAGAGACCCAGTACTTC. The chain has TRBV6-1 and TRBJ2-5; 10 bases are shared with TRBD1. CDR1 is MNHNS, CDR2 SASEGT, per germline. This CDR3 spans 15 amino acids. V shed 5 bases and J 2 bases; nucleotides not matched to a gene: 5.

This rearrangement joins TRBV28 to TRBJ1-1; 9 nucleotides agree with TRBD1. V was clipped by 5 bases and J by 5 bases; unmatched bases: 6. Germline V lookup: CDR1 MDHEN, CDR2 SYDVKM. This CDR3 has 14 amino acids. CDR3 loop: CASSGTGGRTEAFF. CDR3 sequence (DNA): TGTGCCAGCAGTGGAACAGGGGGCAGGACTGAAGCTTTCTTT. The variable domain in full, with the rest retrieved from reference TRBV28 and TRBJ1-1, is DVKVTQSSRYLVKRTGEKVFLECVQDMDHENMFWYRQDPGLGLRLIYFSYDVKMKEKGDIPEGYSVSREKKERFSLILESASTNQTSMYLCASSGTGGRTEAFFGQGTRLTVV.

This clone was picked up one time. This chain joins TRBV28 and TRBJ2-1, with D maybe TRBD2 (6 bases). Germline lookup yields CDR1 MDHEN and CDR2 SYDVKM. This CDR3 comprises 12 residues. V dropped 10 bases and J dropped 4 bases, with 11 bases sitting between them. In nucleotides, the CDR3 is TGTGCCATCCTGGGAGGATACAATGAGCAGTTCTTC. Amino acids: CAILGGYNEQFF.

The V call is TRBV9, the J call TRBJ2-3; 11 bases fit TRBD2. Germline CDR1 and CDR2: SGDLS and YYNGEE. Trimming took 0 bases from V and 6 from J; bases not matched to a gene: 3. This CDR3 is built from 15 residues. CDR3 amino acids: CASSVGSGGADTQYF. CDR3 sequence (DNA): TGTGCCAGCAGCGTAGGTAGCGGGGGGGCGGATACGCAGTATTTT.

The chain is built from TRBV5-1 and TRBJ1-1, with 7 bases lining up with TRBD1. This CDR3 has 14 residues. Germline V gives CDR1 SGHRS, CDR2 YFSETQ. The ends lost 4 bases at V and 4 bases at J; junction bases unmatched: 7. CDR3 amino acids: CASSEGAGGTEAFF. CDR3 nucleotide sequence: TGCGCCAGCAGCGAGGGGGCGGGTGGCACTGAAGCTTTCTTT.

V is TRBV30 and J is TRBJ2-7; the match to TRBD1 covers 8 bases. Per germline, CDR1 GTSNPN and CDR2 SVGIG (reference sequence). The CDR3 extends over 14 amino acids. V was clipped by 3 bases and J by 1 base; unmatched bases: 5. DNA for the CDR3: TGTGCCTGGAGGGGGGGACAGGCGTCCTACGAGCAGTACTTC. Residues: CAWRGGQASYEQYF.

This chain connects TRBV13 to TRBJ1-1, with no clear D. From germline, CDR1 is PRHDT and CDR2 FYEKMQ (reference sequence). This CDR3 is 13 amino acids long. V lost 6 bases and J lost 3, with 11 bases in between. The CDR3 nucleotides are TGTGCCAGCAGTCGGGGTCGGGACACTGAAGCTTTCTTT. Amino acids: CASSRGRDTEAFF. Full variable domain (remainder filled in from reference TRBV13 and TRBJ1-1): AAGVIQSPRHLIKEKRETATLKCYPIPRHDTVYWYQQGPGQDPQFLISFYEKMQSDKGSIPDRFSAQQFSDYHSELNMSSLELGDSALYFCASSRGRDTEAFFGQGTRLTVV.

V usage is TRBV5-6 and J usage is TRBJ2-7, with TRBD1 identical over 9 bases. V lost 5 bases and J lost 3; bases outside the gene matches: 6. This CDR3 has 14 residues. Germline lookup yields CDR1 SGHDT and CDR2 YYEEEE. The CDR3 DNA follows: TGTGCCAGCAGACAACTGACAGGGGGCTACGAGCAGTACTTC. This translates into CASRQLTGGYEQYF.

V and J are TRBV11-1 and TRBJ2-7, with D possibly matching TRBD1 (6 bases). In germline, CDR1 is SGHAT, CDR2 FQDESV (reference sequence). Trimming left V 5 bases short and J 3 bases short, with 14 bases between. The CDR3 runs 14 residues. The CDR3 protein is CASSDGTFLYEQYF. The CDR3, as DNA: TGTGCCAGCAGCGACGGGACATTCCTCTACGAGCAGTACTTC.

This clone was observed a few times. This chain uses TRBV9 with TRBJ2-7, with 10 nucleotides matching TRBD1. The CDR3 extends over 16 amino acids. J was trimmed by 4 bases and V by 0 bases; bases with no gene match: 7. Germline V CDR1 and CDR2: SGDLS, YYNGEE. This chain's CDR3 is CASSVAPAGQGYEQYF. The DNA for the CDR3 is TGTGCCAGCAGCGTAGCTCCCGCGGGACAGGGGTACGAGCAGTACTTC.

This clone was observed a single time. This chain joins TRBV5-1 and TRBJ2-3; a weak D match, TRBD2 (5 bases). Trimming took 3 bases from V and 1 from J, leaving 12 bases between them. Germline V lookup: CDR1 SGHRS, CDR2 YFSETQ. The CDR3 runs to 15 residues. The CDR3 DNA sequence: TGCGCCAGCAGCTCGGATAGCGCGGGCACAGATACGCAGTATTTT. This gives the protein CASSSDSAGTDTQYF.

The chain couples TRBV5-1 to TRBJ2-3; 13 nucleotides line up with TRBD2. There are 16 residues in the CDR3. Germline loops: CDR1 SGHRS, CDR2 YFSETQ. The junction had 4 bases not matched to a gene; V was cut back by 6 bases and J by 0 bases. CDR3 loop: CASTRGLAGSTDTQYF. The CDR3 nucleotides read TGCGCCAGCACTAGGGGACTAGCGGGGAGCACAGATACGCAGTATTTT.

The gene calls are TRBV5-6 and TRBJ2-7, with 11 bases identical to TRBD2. Trimming cost V 3 bases and J 3 bases; bases outside gene matches: 8. Germline CDR1 reads SGHDT; CDR2 reads YYEEEE. CDR3 length: 16 residues. The CDR3 loop is CASSSTGTSGIYEQYF. CDR3 DNA sequence: TGTGCCAGCAGCTCAACCGGGACTAGCGGAATCTACGAGCAGTACTTC.

The CDR3 protein is CASRASGGPNEQFF. CDR3 bases: TGTGCCAGCAGGGCTAGCGGGGGGCCCAATGAGCAGTTCTTC. The chain employs TRBV2 and TRBJ2-1; 11 bases match TRBD2. This CDR3 is built from 14 residues. Germline lookup yields CDR1 SNHLY and CDR2 FYNNEI. The trim removed 6 bases at V and 6 bases at J, leaving 4 bases unmatched. Filled out from reference TRBV2 and TRBJ2-1, the complete variable domain reads EPEVTQTPSHQVTQMGQEVILRCVPISNHLYFYWYRQILGQKVEFLVSFYNNEISEKSEIFDDQFSVERPDGSNFTLKIRSTKLEDSAMYFCASRASGGPNEQFFGPGTRLTVL.

V is TRBV5-1 and J is TRBJ1-4; 7 bases agree with TRBD1. Germline V lookup: CDR1 SGHRS, CDR2 YFSETQ. The trim removed 4 bases at V and 6 bases at J, leaving 6 bases unmatched. There are 14 residues in the CDR3. The CDR3 protein is CASSTDRFDEKLFF. CDR3 nucleotides: TGCGCCAGCAGCACGGACAGGTTCGATGAAAAACTGTTTTTT.

The table lists this clone with a few counts. The rearrangement joins TRBV27 to TRBJ2-7, with 7 bases matching TRBD1. V was clipped by 6 bases and J by 2 bases; unmatched bases: 7. This CDR3 has 14 amino acids. The germline CDR1 and CDR2 sequences are MNHEY and SMNVEV (reference sequence). The DNA for the CDR3 is TGTGCCAGCAGGAAACCGGGACAGACCTACGAGCAGTACTTC. Protein sequence: CASRKPGQTYEQYF.

The rearrangement joins TRBV6-5 to TRBJ1-5; TRBD1 agrees at 8 bases. Unmatched junction bases numbered 8, after V lost 6 bases and J lost 7 bases. This CDR3 is 14 amino acids long. Germline V gene data show CDR1 as MNHEY and CDR2 as SVGAGI. This CDR3 reads CASSQAGGGQPQHF. In DNA form, the CDR3 reads TGTGCCAGCAGCCAAGCAGGGGGCGGGCAGCCCCAGCATTTT.

This clone was picked up one time. The chain uses TRBV4-1 and TRBJ1-6; weak D call: TRBD1 (5 bases). Trimming removed 0 bases at V and 8 bases at J, with 17 bases between. CDR1 is MGHRA and CDR2 is YSYEKL in the germline V gene. The CDR3 has 17 residues. Written as DNA, the CDR3 is TGCGCCAGCAGCCAAGACTTCGGGGGGAACACCCATTCACCCCTCCACTTT. It encodes CASSQDFGGNTHSPLHF.

The rearrangement joins TRBV9 to TRBJ2-2; TRBD2 matches at 9 bases. The CDR3 is 18 amino acids. Trimming took 0 bases from V and 2 from J; bases not matched to a gene: 8. Germline CDR1 reads SGDLS; CDR2 reads YYNGEE. The CDR3 coding sequence is TGTGCCAGCAGCGTAGAAATAGGCCTAGCGGGAAACACCGGGGAGCTGTTTTTT. Translated: CASSVEIGLAGNTGELFF.

This clone was found once. Relative to the germline gene, one junction end is altered; a read error may explain this. CDR3 loop: CVSSGQTGTRSEQYF. The DNA for the CDR3 is TGTGTCAGCAGTGGCCAGACAGGGACACGCAGCGAGCAGTACTTC. The chain uses TRBV28 and TRBJ2-7; 7 bases line up with TRBD1. Germline loops: CDR1 MDHEN, CDR2 SYDVKM. The CDR3 has 15 residues.

The chain uses TRBV7-2 and TRBJ2-3; D remains ambiguous. The germline gives CDR1 SGHTA, CDR2 FQGNSA. V dropped 2 bases and J dropped 3 bases, with 3 bases sitting between them. The CDR3 is 12 residues long. This CDR3 is CASSLPTDTQYF. The DNA of the CDR3 is TGTGCCAGCAGCTTACCGACAGATACGCAGTATTTT.

As regards this clone: This sample includes further DNA sequences coding for the same CDR3. The chain recombines TRBV6-1 with TRBJ1-2; 11 bases are shared with TRBD1. The CDR3 has 15 residues. The junction had 6 bases not matched to a gene; V was cut back by 5 bases and J by 4 bases. The germline V gene has CDR1 MNHNS and CDR2 SASEGT. CDR3 coding DNA: TGTGCCAGCAGTTCGGGACAGGGGGTCAGCTATGGCTACACCTTC. Its protein product is CASSSGQGVSYGYTF.

The genes are TRBV5-1 and TRBJ2-1, with D possibly TRBD1 on 5 matching bases. The CDR3 totals 14 residues. With 0 bases removed from V and 4 bases from J, the gap between germline ends came to 8 bases. Germline V gene sequence: CDR1 SGHRS, CDR2 YFSETQ. In DNA form, the CDR3 reads TGCGCCAGCAGCTTGGGACAGAGTTACAATGAGCAGTTCTTC. Its translation is CASSLGQSYNEQFF.

V usage is TRBV6-1 and J usage is TRBJ1-6, with 9 bases fitting TRBD1. This CDR3 comprises 14 residues. The germline gives CDR1 MNHNS, CDR2 SASEGT. V dropped 6 bases and J dropped 7; count of bases not matched to a gene: 4. The CDR3 sequence: CASRGDRENSPLHF. The CDR3 DNA sequence: TGTGCCAGCAGGGGGGACAGGGAAAATTCACCCCTCCACTTT.

The V gene is TRBV6-1, the J gene TRBJ2-5; 7 bases fit TRBD1. The trim removed 8 bases at V and 7 bases at J, leaving 10 bases unmatched. Germline V gene sequence: CDR1 MNHNS, CDR2 SASEGT. The CDR3 is 13 residues long. The CDR3 coding sequence is TGTGCCAGCGGACAGGACATCAGGGGGACCCAGTACTTC. Translation: CASGQDIRGTQYF.